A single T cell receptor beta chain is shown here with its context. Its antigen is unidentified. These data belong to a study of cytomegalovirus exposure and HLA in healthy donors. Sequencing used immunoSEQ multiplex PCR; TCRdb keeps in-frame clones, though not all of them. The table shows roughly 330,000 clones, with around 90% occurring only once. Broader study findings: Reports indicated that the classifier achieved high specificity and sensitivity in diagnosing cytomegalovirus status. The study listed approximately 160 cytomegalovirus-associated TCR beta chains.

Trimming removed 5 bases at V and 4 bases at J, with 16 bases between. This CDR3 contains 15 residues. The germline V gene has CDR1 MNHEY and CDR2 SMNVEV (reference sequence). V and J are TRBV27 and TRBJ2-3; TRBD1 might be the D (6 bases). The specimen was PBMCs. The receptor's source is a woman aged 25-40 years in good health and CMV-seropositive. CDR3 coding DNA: TGTGCCAGCAGTCACCGGACAGAACCCCCAGATACGCAGTATTTT. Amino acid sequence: CASSHRTEPPDTQYF.